This T cell receptor beta chain was obtained from a study of blood T cells in healthy people across ages. The use of a sample-barcoded 5' primer and a J-beta primer mix characterized a second PCR of roughly 6 to 12 cycles. A single record per CDR3 protein comes from TCRdb applying MiXCR to the 5' RACE reads. The sample consists of some 1,800,000 distinct CDR3 sequences, roughly two fifths of them appearing once. Study conclusions and caveats: Higher diversity and more naive CD4+ cells were features of long-lived donors, compared to aged donors.

This clonotype was counted only a few times. Its antigen remains unidentified. The sequence was obtained from a human donor in good health. The sample was blood.

The DNA for the CDR3 is TGTGCCAGCAGCCGGGACACAGAAAAACTGTTTTTT. Translation gives CASSRDTEKLFF. The rearrangement joins TRBV7-2 to TRBJ1-4; the D gene is possibly TRBD1 (6 bases). Germline CDR1 SGHTA, CDR2 FQGNSA. This CDR3 comprises 12 residues. Trimming stripped 5 bases from V and 8 bases from J, with 9 bases between. The whole variable domain, filled in from reference TRBV7-2 and TRBJ1-4, reads GAGVSQSPSNKVTEKGKDVELRCDPISGHTALYWYRQSLGQGLEFLIYFQGNSAPDKSGLPSDRFSAERTGGSVSTLTIQRTQQEDSAVYLCASSRDTEKLFFGSGTQLSVL.